Each of the 32 T cell receptor beta chains below was sequenced from the same sample in a study of blood T cell repertoires in COVID-19. Generated by immunoSEQ multiplex PCR, the TCRdb table keeps only in-frame clones and is missing some. The sample includes around 470,000 clones, 85% to 90% of them seen just once. The sample taken for sequencing was peripheral blood. The receptors were sampled from a man younger than 35 with COVID-19, enrolled during active disease.

This chain links TRBV5-1 with TRBJ1-4, with D possibly being TRBD1 (6 bases). This CDR3 has 14 residues. Germline CDR1 is SGHRS and CDR2 is YFSETQ. The V end was cut by 6 bases, the J end by 8 bases, with 17 bases between. The CDR3 DNA reads as TGCGCCAGCACCCGGGGGGGGCTCGAAGAAAAACTGTTTTTT. It encodes CASTRGGLEEKLFF.

CDR3 sequence reads: CASSPGSASGYTDTQYF. The CDR3 bases are TGTGCCAGCAGCCCCGGATCGGCTAGCGGGTACACAGATACGCAGTATTTT. J is TRBJ2-3 and V is TRBV3-1 (or the pseudogene TRBV3-2); 8 nucleotides align to TRBD2. V shed 4 bases, J shed 2 bases, and the junction held 11 bases outside the gene matches. The CDR3 has 17 amino acids. CDR1 and CDR2 from the germline V gene are LGHDT and YNNKEL (reference sequence).

The chain joins TRBV28 to TRBJ1-5; perhaps TRBD1 as D (5 bases). This CDR3 has 13 amino acids. With 4 bases removed from V and 4 bases from J, the gap between germline ends came to 8 bases. Germline V gene sequence: CDR1 MDHEN, CDR2 SYDVKM. The CDR3 coding sequence is TGTGCCAGCAGTTCCTCAGGGAATCAGCCCCAGCATTTT. It specifies CASSSSGNQPQHF.

The V and J genes are TRBV19 and TRBJ1-4; D remains unclear. This CDR3 is 17 amino acids long. Trimming removed 7 bases from V and 0 bases from J, with 18 bases in between. Germline lookup yields CDR1 LNHDA and CDR2 SQIVND (reference sequence). The CDR3 loop reads CASTLGSRMATNEKLFF. The CDR3 coding sequence is TGTGCCAGTACCCTAGGATCACGGATGGCAACTAATGAAAAACTGTTTTTT.

The rearrangement uses TRBV4-1 and TRBJ2-7; the match to TRBD2 covers 8 bases. Looked up from germline, CDR1 is MGHRA and CDR2 is YSYEKL. The V segment lost 4 bases and the J segment 0 bases; nucleotides outside the gene matches: 5. The CDR3 extends over 15 amino acids. The CDR3: CASSLSAGVSYEQYF. CDR3 DNA sequence: TGCGCCAGCAGCCTTTCAGCGGGAGTCTCCTACGAGCAGTACTTC.

J is TRBJ1-5 and V is TRBV6-5; 7 nucleotides align to TRBD1. V was pared by 6 bases and J by 1 base, with 6 bases of the junction left unmatched. The CDR3 has 15 amino acids. Germline V gene sequence: CDR1 MNHEY, CDR2 SVGAGI. The CDR3, as DNA: TGTGCCAGCAGCCAGGGACAGTTAAGCAATCAGCCCCAGCATTTT. Its translation is CASSQGQLSNQPQHF.

The chain carries TRBV7-9 and TRBJ2-3; D is perhaps TRBD1 (6 bases). There are 14 residues in the CDR3. V was trimmed by 6 bases and J by 4 bases, leaving 14 bases between them. Germline-derived CDR1 and CDR2 are SEHNR and FQNEAQ (reference sequence). CDR3 protein: CASRVTGQPDTQYF. In nucleotides, the CDR3 is TGTGCCAGCAGGGTAACAGGACAGCCAGATACGCAGTATTTT.

A single count supports this clone. The chain joins TRBV9 to TRBJ2-1; 8 nucleotides match TRBD2. V was pared by 1 base and J by 9 bases, with 9 bases of the junction left unmatched. This CDR3 has 15 amino acids. CDR1 and CDR2 (germline): SGDLS, YYNGEE. The CDR3: CASSVSGLGGGEQFF. The CDR3 DNA follows: TGTGCCAGCAGCGTATCGGGACTAGGCGGGGGTGAGCAGTTCTTC. Based on the CDR3 plus reference TRBV9 and TRBJ2-1, the full variable domain is DSGVTQTPKHLITATGQRVTLRCSPRSGDLSVYWYQQSLDQGLQFLIQYYNGEERAKGNILERFSAQQFPDLHSELNLSSLELGDSALYFCASSVSGLGGGEQFFGPGTRLTVL.

The chain has TRBV6-5 and TRBJ1-6, with a tentative D call TRBD1 (6 bases). Germline loops: CDR1 MNHEY, CDR2 SVGAGI. V lost 6 bases and J 6 bases, leaving 12 bases between the germline ends. The CDR3 covers 14 residues. In nucleotides, the CDR3 is TGTGCCAGCAGCTCGGGGGGCGTTAATTCACCCCTCCACTTT. Protein product: CASSSGGVNSPLHF.

This chain connects TRBV5-5 to TRBJ2-5; 7 bases fit TRBD1. The CDR3 has 15 residues. V was clipped by 5 bases and J by 2 bases; unmatched bases: 9. From germline, CDR1 is SGHKS and CDR2 YYEKEE (reference sequence). The CDR3 DNA sequence: TGTGCCAGCAGGTACTTCGGCAGGGGGCAAGAGACCCAGTACTTC. Protein sequence: CASRYFGRGQETQYF.

This rearrangement joins TRBV7-2 to TRBJ2-7, with 8 bases identical to TRBD2. Germline lookup yields CDR1 SGHTA and CDR2 FQGNSA. This CDR3 spans 13 amino acids. Germline trimming cut 2 bases from V and 4 bases from J; bases unmatched to any gene: 1. CDR3 sequence: CASSLSGGYEQYF. The CDR3 DNA reads as TGTGCCAGCAGCTTAAGCGGGGGATACGAGCAGTACTTC.

This clone has a handful of counts. The CDR3 DNA is TGTGCCAGCAGCCCGGGACAGGGCTTGAGAGAGACCCAGTACTTC. As protein: CASSPGQGLRETQYF. The rearrangement uses TRBV27 and TRBJ2-5, with 9 bases lining up with TRBD1. CDR3 length equals 15 residues. J lost 4 bases, V lost 6 bases, and 9 bases had no gene match. Germline V gene data show CDR1 as MNHEY and CDR2 as SMNVEV (reference sequence).

The genes are TRBV9 and TRBJ2-5; the match to TRBD2 covers 7 bases. CDR1 SGDLS and CDR2 YYNGEE come from the germline V gene. This CDR3 contains 17 residues. With V trimmed by 0 bases and J by 4 bases, 12 bases remained unmatched. CDR3 region: CASSVAGSGGYGETQYF. CDR3 nucleotide sequence: TGTGCCAGCAGCGTAGCAGGATCGGGGGGTTATGGAGAGACCCAGTACTTC.

This rearrangement joins TRBV15 to TRBJ1-5; the D gene is possibly TRBD1 (6 bases). Trimming cost V 0 bases and J 7 bases, with 13 bases left between them. This CDR3 contains 15 residues. Germline V gives CDR1 LNHNV, CDR2 YYDKDF (reference sequence). CDR3 DNA sequence: TGTGCCACCAGCAGAGATGCGGGGGGCGGGCAGCCCCAGCATTTT. Translating it yields CATSRDAGGGQPQHF.

This chain links TRBV18 with TRBJ1-4; TRBD1 is a possible D gene (5 bases). Germline V gene lookup returns CDR1 KGHSH and CDR2 LQKENI. The CDR3 runs to 15 residues. V was cut by 3 bases and J by 2 bases, with 10 bases left in between. The CDR3 DNA is TGTGCCAGCTCACCTCAGGGTTTGACTAATGAAAAACTGTTTTTT. This sequence encodes CASSPQGLTNEKLFF.

The chain is built from TRBV3-1 (or the pseudogene TRBV3-2) and TRBJ1-1, with D uncertain. The V gene's germline CDR1 is LGHDT and CDR2 YNNKEL (reference sequence). This CDR3 spans 14 amino acids. Trimming took 10 bases from V and 8 from J, leaving 23 bases between them. DNA for the CDR3: TGTGCCACCGGTCGGGGAGCCCAAGCCTCCGAAGCTTTCTTT. Its protein product is CATGRGAQASEAFF.

V and J are TRBV30 and TRBJ2-3; D might be TRBD2 (6 bases). The CDR3 sequence is 12 residues long. Germline CDR1 GTSNPN, CDR2 SVGIG (reference sequence). Trimming stripped 2 bases from V and 7 bases from J, with 10 bases between. CDR3 protein: CAWSWGENTQYF. Written as DNA, the CDR3 is TGTGCCTGGAGTTGGGGGGAAAATACGCAGTATTTT.

The chain employs TRBV29-1 and TRBJ2-1; TRBD2 matches 10 bases. There are 14 residues in the CDR3. Germline-derived CDR1 and CDR2 are SQVTM and ANQGSEA. The J segment lost 2 bases and the V segment lost 4 bases, leaving 2 bases of the junction unmatched. The CDR3 coding sequence is TGCAGCGTTGCCCTAGCGGGGGCCTACAATGAGCAGTTCTTC. This encodes CSVALAGAYNEQFF.

This clone was observed a handful of times. This chain connects TRBV18 to TRBJ2-2, with TRBD2 matching 8 bases. V shed 6 bases, J shed 4 bases, and the junction held 7 bases outside the gene matches. This CDR3 is built from 15 residues. Germline CDR1 and CDR2: KGHSH and LQKENI. CDR3 nucleotide sequence: TGTGCCAGCTCCCAGCGGGAGAAGGGCACCGGGGAGCTGTTTTTT. Protein product: CASSQREKGTGELFF.

The J gene is TRBJ2-2, the V gene TRBV7-3; 9 bases agree with TRBD2. CDR3 length: 17 residues. Germline-derived CDR1 and CDR2 are SGHTA and FQGTGA. The V gene end was trimmed by 4 bases and the J gene end by 4 bases; junction bases not matched to a gene: 10. The CDR3 loop reads CASSSTRLTSGTGELFF. In DNA form, the CDR3 reads TGTGCCAGCAGCTCCACCCGACTGACTAGCGGCACCGGGGAGCTGTTTTTT. The full variable domain, its missing parts supplied by reference TRBV7-3 and TRBJ2-2, is GAGVSQTPSNKVTEKGKYVELRCDPISGHTALYWYRQSLGQGPEFLIYFQGTGAADDSGLPNDRFFAVRPEGSVSTLKIQRTERGDSAVYLCASSSTRLTSGTGELFFGEGSRLTVL.

This chain joins TRBV3-1 (or the pseudogene TRBV3-2) and TRBJ2-5; possible D gene TRBD2, 6 bases. V was cut by 3 bases and J by 14 bases, with 13 bases left in between. The CDR3 is 11 residues long. The germline V gene has CDR1 LGHDT and CDR2 YNNKEL (reference sequence). The DNA of the CDR3 is TGTGCCAGCAGCCATACCGGGACTCCATACTTC. This sequence encodes CASSHTGTPYF.

V usage is TRBV24-1 and J usage is TRBJ1-2, with 7 positions matching TRBD1. CDR3 length equals 13 residues. The V gene's germline CDR1 is KGHDR and CDR2 SFDVKD. Trimming cost V 4 bases and J 6 bases; bases outside gene matches: 4. The CDR3 reads CATSEKGANGYTF. The DNA of the CDR3 is TGTGCCACCAGTGAAAAGGGGGCGAATGGCTACACCTTC.

The CDR3 nucleotides read TGTGCCACCCAGGATAGCGGGAGGAGCTCGAATGAGCAGTTCTTC. Translation gives CATQDSGRSSNEQFF. The chain joins TRBV24-1 to TRBJ2-1, with 10 nucleotides matching TRBD2. Trimming cost V 9 bases and J 7 bases; bases outside gene matches: 11. Germline loops: CDR1 KGHDR, CDR2 SFDVKD. There are 15 residues in the CDR3.

The V call is TRBV12-5, the J call TRBJ2-5; 9 nucleotides line up with TRBD1. CDR1 and CDR2 from the germline V gene are LGHNT and FRNRAP. CDR3 length: 18 residues. Trimming cost V 0 bases and J 3 bases; bases outside gene matches: 11. This CDR3 reads CASGLVNSGTGLEETQYF. For the CDR3, the DNA is TGTGCTAGTGGTTTGGTAAATTCCGGGACAGGGCTCGAAGAGACCCAGTACTTC.

The V gene is TRBV5-1, the J gene TRBJ2-3, with a possible D match to TRBD1 (5 bases). V was cut by 2 bases and J by 3 bases, with 7 bases left in between. Germline CDR1 SGHRS, CDR2 YFSETQ. The CDR3 runs to 13 residues. The DNA of the CDR3 is TGCGCCAGCAGCTTCTACAGGACAGATACGCAGTATTTT. It translates to CASSFYRTDTQYF. Complete variable domain (other parts from reference TRBV5-1 and TRBJ2-3): KAGVTQTPRYLIKTRGQQVTLSCSPISGHRSVSWYQQTPGQGLQFLFEYFSETQRNKGNFPGRFSGRQFSNSRSEMNVSTLELGDSALYLCASSFYRTDTQYFGPGTRLTVL.

The rearrangement links TRBV27 to TRBJ2-4; 7 bases are shared with TRBD2. V lost 2 bases and J lost 6; bases outside the gene matches: 4. This CDR3 has 14 residues. CDR1 is MNHEY, CDR2 SMNVEV, per germline (reference sequence). CDR3 amino acids: CASSLTGGRNIQYF. The CDR3 region has the DNA TGTGCCAGCAGTTTAACGGGGGGTCGAAACATTCAGTACTTC.

CDR3 nucleotides: TGCGCCAGCAGTACAGGGGACCAAGAGACCCAGTACTTC. Encoded protein: CASSTGDQETQYF. The chain uses TRBV5-1 and TRBJ2-5, with 7 bases lining up with TRBD1. CDR3 length: 13 amino acids. From germline, CDR1 is SGHRS and CDR2 YFSETQ. V gave up 5 bases and J gave up 0 bases; unmatched junction bases: 1.

The genes are TRBV27 and TRBJ2-7; D unresolved. The CDR3 runs 14 residues. Looked up from germline, CDR1 is MNHEY and CDR2 is SMNVEV (reference sequence). The ends were cut back, 0 bases at V and 3 bases at J, with 9 bases in the middle. The CDR3 DNA reads TGTGCCAGCAGTTTATCCAACACGTTCTACGAGCAGTACTTC. It specifies CASSLSNTFYEQYF.

V gene TRBV2 combines with J gene TRBJ2-2; tentatively, D is TRBD1 (5 bases). V lost 3 bases and J lost 6, with 8 bases in between. Germline CDR1 is SNHLY and CDR2 is FYNNEI. The CDR3 is 13 residues long. In nucleotides, the CDR3 is TGTGCCAGCAGTGAGAGACAGCCCGGGGAGCTGTTTTTT. It encodes CASSERQPGELFF. Based on the CDR3 plus reference TRBV2 and TRBJ2-2, the full variable domain is EPEVTQTPSHQVTQMGQEVILRCVPISNHLYFYWYRQILGQKVEFLVSFYNNEISEKSEIFDDQFSVERPDGSNFTLKIRSTKLEDSAMYFCASSERQPGELFFGEGSRLTVL.

The chain employs TRBV11-3 and TRBJ1-2, with D possibly matching TRBD1 (5 bases). CDR3 size: 17 residues. Germline V gene data show CDR1 as SGHNT and CDR2 as YENEEA. V lost 3 bases to trimming and J lost 0 bases, with 17 bases between them. The CDR3 reads CASSFVGDSETNYGYTF. DNA for the CDR3: TGTGCCAGCAGCTTTGTGGGCGACAGTGAGACTAACTATGGCTACACCTTC.

This chain joins TRBV28 and TRBJ2-2; 8 bases fit TRBD2. CDR1 is MDHEN and CDR2 is SYDVKM in the germline V gene. The CDR3 extends over 15 amino acids. V was clipped by 6 bases and J by 1 base; unmatched bases: 4. CDR3 coding DNA: TGTGCCAGCAGGGCGGGAGGCCAGAACACCGGGGAGCTGTTTTTT. It specifies CASRAGGQNTGELFF.

The DNA of the CDR3 is TGTGCCACCAGTGATCCCCGGGACAGGGTCACAGATACGCAGTATTTT. It encodes CATSDPRDRVTDTQYF. V is TRBV24-1 and J is TRBJ2-3; TRBD1 agrees at 9 bases. This CDR3 spans 16 amino acids. Germline-derived CDR1 and CDR2 are KGHDR and SFDVKD. V shed 3 bases, J shed 2 bases, and the junction held 5 bases outside the gene matches.